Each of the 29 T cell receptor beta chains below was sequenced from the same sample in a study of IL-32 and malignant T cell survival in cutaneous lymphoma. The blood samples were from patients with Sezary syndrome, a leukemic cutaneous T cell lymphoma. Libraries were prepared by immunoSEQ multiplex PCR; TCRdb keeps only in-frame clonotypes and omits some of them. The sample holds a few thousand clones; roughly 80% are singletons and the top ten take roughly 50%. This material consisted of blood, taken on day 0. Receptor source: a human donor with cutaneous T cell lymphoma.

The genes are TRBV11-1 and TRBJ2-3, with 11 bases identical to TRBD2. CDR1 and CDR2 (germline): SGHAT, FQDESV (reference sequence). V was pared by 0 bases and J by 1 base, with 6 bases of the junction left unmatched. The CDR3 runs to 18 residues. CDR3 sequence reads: CASSLAVAGGPRTDTQYF. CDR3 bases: TGTGCCAGCAGCTTAGCCGTAGCGGGGGGGCCCCGCACAGATACGCAGTATTTT.

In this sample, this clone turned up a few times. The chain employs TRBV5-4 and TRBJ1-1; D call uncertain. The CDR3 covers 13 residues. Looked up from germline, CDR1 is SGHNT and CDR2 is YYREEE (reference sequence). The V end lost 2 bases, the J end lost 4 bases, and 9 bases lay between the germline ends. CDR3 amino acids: CASSLLGGTEAFF. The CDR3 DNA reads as TGTGCCAGCAGCTTACTAGGTGGCACTGAAGCTTTCTTT.

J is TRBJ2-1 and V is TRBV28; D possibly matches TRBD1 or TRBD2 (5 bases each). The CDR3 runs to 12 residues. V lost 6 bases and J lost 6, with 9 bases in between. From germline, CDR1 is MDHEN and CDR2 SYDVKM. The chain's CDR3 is CASRGPGNEQFF. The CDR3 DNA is TGTGCCAGCAGGGGACCAGGCAATGAGCAGTTCTTC. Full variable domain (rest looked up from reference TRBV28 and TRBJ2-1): DVKVTQSSRYLVKRTGEKVFLECVQDMDHENMFWYRQDPGLGLRLIYFSYDVKMKEKGDIPEGYSVSREKKERFSLILESASTNQTSMYLCASRGPGNEQFFGPGTRLTVL.

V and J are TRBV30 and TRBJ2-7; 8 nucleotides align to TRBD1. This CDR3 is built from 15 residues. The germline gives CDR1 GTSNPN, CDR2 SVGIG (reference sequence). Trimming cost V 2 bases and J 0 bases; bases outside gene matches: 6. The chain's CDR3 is CAWSHQGALSYEQYF. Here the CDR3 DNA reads TGTGCCTGGAGTCACCAGGGGGCCCTCTCCTACGAGCAGTACTTC.

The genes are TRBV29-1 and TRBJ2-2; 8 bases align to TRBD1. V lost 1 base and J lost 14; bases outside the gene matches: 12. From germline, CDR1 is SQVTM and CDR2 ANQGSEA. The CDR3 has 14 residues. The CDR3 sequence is CSVEGTGTTGALFF. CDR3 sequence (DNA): TGCAGCGTTGAAGGGACAGGGACCACCGGGGCCCTGTTTTTT.

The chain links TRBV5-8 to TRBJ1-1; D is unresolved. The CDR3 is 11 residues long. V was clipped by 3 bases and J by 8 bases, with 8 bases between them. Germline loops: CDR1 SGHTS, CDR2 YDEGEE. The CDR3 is CASSSRQEAFF. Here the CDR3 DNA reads TGTGCCAGCAGCTCCAGACAAGAAGCTTTCTTT. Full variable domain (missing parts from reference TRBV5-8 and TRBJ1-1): EAGVTQSPTHLIKTRGQQATLRCSPISGHTSVYWYQQALGLGLQFLLWYDEGEERNRGNFPPRFSGRQFPNYSSELNVNALELEDSALYLCASSSRQEAFFGQGTRLTVV.

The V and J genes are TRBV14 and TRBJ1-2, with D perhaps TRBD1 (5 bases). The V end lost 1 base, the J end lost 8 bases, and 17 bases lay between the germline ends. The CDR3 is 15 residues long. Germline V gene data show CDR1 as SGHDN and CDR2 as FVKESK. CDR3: CASSQAPGVRGGYTF. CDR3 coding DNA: TGTGCCAGCAGCCAAGCTCCGGGGGTACGAGGAGGCTACACCTTC.

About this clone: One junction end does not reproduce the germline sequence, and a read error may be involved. This CDR3 reads CASTPHRAKETQYF. Here the CDR3 DNA reads TGTGCTAGCACCCCGCACAGGGCTAAAGAGACCCAGTACTTC. The chain has TRBV7-7 and TRBJ2-5; tentative D call: TRBD1 (6 bases). The germline CDR1 and CDR2 sequences are SSHAT and FNYEAQ (reference sequence). The CDR3 has 14 amino acids.

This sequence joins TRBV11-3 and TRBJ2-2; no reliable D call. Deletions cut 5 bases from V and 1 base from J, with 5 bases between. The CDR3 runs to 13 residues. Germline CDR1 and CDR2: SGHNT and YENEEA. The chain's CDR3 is CASSRGNTGELFF. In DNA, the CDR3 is TGTGCCAGCAGCCGAGGGAACACCGGGGAGCTGTTTTTT.

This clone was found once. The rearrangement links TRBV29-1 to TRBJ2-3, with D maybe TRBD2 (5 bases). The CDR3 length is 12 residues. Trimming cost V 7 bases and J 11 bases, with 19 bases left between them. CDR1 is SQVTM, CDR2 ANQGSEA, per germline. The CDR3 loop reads CSAPWGARGQYF. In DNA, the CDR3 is TGCAGCGCCCCCTGGGGAGCCAGAGGGCAGTATTTT.

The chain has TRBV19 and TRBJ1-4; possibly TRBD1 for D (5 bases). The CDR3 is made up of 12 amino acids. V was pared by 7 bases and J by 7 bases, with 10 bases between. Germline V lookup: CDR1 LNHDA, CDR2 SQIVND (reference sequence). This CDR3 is CASTRDREKLFF. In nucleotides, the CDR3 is TGTGCCAGTACCCGGGACCGTGAAAAACTGTTTTTT.

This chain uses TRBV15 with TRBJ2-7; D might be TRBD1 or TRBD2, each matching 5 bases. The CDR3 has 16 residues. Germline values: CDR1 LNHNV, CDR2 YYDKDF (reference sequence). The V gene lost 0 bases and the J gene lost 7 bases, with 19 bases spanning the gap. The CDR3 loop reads CATSRDTSGPWGEQYF. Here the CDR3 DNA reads TGTGCCACCAGCAGAGATACCTCGGGGCCTTGGGGGGAGCAGTACTTC. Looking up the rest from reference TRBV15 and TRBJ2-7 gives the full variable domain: DAMVIQNPRYQVTQFGKPVTLSCSQTLNHNVMYWYQQKSSQAPKLLFHYYDKDFNNEADTPDNFQSRRPNTSFCFLDIRSPGLGDTAMYLCATSRDTSGPWGEQYFGPGTRLTVT.

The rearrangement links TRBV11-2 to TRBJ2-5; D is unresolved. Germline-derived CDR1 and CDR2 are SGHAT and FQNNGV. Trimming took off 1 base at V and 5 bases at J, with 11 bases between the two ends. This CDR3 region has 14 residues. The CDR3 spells CASSLVGILETQYF. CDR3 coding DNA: TGTGCCAGCAGCTTAGTGGGTATACTGGAGACCCAGTACTTC.

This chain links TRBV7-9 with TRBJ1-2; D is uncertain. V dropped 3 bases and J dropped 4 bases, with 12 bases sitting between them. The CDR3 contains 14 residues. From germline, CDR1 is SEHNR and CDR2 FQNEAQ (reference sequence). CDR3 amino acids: CASSLEGSSYGYTF. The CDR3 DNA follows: TGTGCCAGCAGCTTGGAAGGTTCATCCTATGGCTACACCTTC.

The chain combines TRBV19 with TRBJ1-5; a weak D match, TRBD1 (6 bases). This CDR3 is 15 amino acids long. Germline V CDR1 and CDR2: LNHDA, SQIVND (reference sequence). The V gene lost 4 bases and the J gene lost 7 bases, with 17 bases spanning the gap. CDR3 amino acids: CASSTRGGGMQPQHF. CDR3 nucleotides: TGTGCCAGTAGTACCCGAGGAGGGGGAATGCAGCCCCAGCATTTT. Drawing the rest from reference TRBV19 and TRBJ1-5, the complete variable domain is DGGITQSPKYLFRKEGQNVTLSCEQNLNHDAMYWYRQDPGQGLRLIYYSQIVNDFQKGDIAEGYSVSREKKESFPLTVTSAQKNPTAFYLCASSTRGGGMQPQHFGDGTRLSIL.

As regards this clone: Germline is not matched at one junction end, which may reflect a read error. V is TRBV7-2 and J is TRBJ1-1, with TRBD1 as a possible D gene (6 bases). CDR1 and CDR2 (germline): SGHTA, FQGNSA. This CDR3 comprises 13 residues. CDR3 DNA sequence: TGTGCCAGCAGCTTTACTGGGGGCACTGAAGTTTTCTTT. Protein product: CASSFTGGTEVFF.

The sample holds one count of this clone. CDR3 protein: CASSAWTGELFF. DNA for the CDR3: TGTGCCAGTTCAGCGTGGACCGGGGAGCTGTTTTTT. This chain connects TRBV7-9 to TRBJ2-2; no reliable D call. The CDR3 covers 12 residues. Germline V gives CDR1 SEHNR, CDR2 FQNEAQ (reference sequence). Trimming removed 9 bases at V and 5 bases at J, with 10 bases between. The full variable domain, its missing parts supplied by reference TRBV7-9 and TRBJ2-2, is DTGVSQNPRHKITKRGQNVTFRCDPISEHNRLYWYRQTLGQGPEFLTYFQNEAQLEKSRLLSDRFSAERPKGSFSTLEIQRTEQGDSAMYLCASSAWTGELFFGEGSRLTVL.

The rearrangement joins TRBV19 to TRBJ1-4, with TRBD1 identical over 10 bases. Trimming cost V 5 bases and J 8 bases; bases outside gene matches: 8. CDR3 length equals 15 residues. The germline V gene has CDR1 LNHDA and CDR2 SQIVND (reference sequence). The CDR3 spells CASSLTTGGAEKLFF. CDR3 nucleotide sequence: TGTGCCAGTAGTCTAACGACAGGGGGCGCGGAAAAACTGTTTTTT.

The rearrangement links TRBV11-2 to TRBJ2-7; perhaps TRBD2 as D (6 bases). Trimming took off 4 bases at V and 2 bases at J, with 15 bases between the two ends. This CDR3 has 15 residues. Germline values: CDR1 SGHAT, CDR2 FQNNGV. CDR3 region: CASSSREVGAYEQYF. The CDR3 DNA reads TGTGCCAGCAGCTCAAGGGAGGTAGGGGCCTACGAGCAGTACTTC.

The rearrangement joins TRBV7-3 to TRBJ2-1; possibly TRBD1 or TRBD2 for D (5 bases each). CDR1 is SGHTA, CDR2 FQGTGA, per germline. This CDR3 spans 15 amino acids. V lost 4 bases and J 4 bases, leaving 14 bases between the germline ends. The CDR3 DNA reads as TGTGCCAGCAGCTCCCAATTAGGGACGTACAATGAGCAGTTCTTC. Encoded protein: CASSSQLGTYNEQFF.

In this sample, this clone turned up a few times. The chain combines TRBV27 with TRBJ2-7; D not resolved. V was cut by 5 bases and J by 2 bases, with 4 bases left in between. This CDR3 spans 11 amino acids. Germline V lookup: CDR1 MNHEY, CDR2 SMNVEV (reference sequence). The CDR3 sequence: CASSGTYEQYF. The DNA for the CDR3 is TGTGCCAGCAGTGGCACCTACGAGCAGTACTTC.

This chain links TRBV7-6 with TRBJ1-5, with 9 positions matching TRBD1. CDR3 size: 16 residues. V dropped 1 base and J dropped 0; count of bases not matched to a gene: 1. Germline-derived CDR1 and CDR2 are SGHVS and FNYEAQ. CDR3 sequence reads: CASSLDRGLSNQPQHF. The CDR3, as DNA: TGTGCCAGCAGCTTAGACAGGGGGCTTAGCAATCAGCCCCAGCATTTT.

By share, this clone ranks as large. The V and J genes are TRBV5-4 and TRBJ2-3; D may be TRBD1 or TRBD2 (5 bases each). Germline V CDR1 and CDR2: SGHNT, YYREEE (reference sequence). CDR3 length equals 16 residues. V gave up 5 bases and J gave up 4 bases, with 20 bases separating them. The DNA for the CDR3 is TGTGCCAGCAGAACCCCGGGACCTAAGAGGGCAGATACGCAGTATTTT. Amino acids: CASRTPGPKRADTQYF.

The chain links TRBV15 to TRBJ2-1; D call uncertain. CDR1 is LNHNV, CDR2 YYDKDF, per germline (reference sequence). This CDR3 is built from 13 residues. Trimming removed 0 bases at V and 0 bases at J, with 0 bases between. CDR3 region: CATSRDSYNEQFF. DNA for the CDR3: TGTGCCACCAGCAGAGACTCCTACAATGAGCAGTTCTTC.

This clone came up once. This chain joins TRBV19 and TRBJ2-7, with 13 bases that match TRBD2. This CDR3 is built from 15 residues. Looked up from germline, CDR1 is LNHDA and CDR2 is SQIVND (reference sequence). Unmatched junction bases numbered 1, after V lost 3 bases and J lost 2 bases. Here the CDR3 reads CASSMTSGGTYEQYF. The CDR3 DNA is TGTGCCAGTAGTATGACTAGCGGGGGGACCTACGAGCAGTACTTC.

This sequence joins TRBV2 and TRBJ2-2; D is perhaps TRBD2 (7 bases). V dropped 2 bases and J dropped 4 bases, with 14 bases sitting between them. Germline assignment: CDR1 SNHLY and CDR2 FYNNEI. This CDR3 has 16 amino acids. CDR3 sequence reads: CASSESGGQLTGELFF. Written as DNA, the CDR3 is TGTGCCAGCAGTGAATCCGGGGGGCAGCTCACCGGGGAGCTGTTTTTT.

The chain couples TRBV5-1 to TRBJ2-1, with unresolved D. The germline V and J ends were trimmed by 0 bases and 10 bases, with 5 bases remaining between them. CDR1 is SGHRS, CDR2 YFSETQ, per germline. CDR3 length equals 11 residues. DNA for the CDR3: TGCGCCAGCAGCTTGGGAGCCGAGCAGTTCTTC. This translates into CASSLGAEQFF.

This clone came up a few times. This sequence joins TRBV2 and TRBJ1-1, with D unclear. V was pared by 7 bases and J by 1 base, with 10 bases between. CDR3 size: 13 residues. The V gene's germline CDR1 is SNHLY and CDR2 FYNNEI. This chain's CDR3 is CASIRIENTEAFF. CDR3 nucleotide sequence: TGTGCCAGCATTAGGATAGAGAACACTGAAGCTTTCTTT.

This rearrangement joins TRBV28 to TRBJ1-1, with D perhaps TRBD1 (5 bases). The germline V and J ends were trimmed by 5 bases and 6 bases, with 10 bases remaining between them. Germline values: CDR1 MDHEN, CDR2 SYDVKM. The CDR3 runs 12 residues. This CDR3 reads CASSTGGAEAFF. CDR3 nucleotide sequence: TGTGCCAGCAGTACGGGGGGGGCTGAAGCTTTCTTT.